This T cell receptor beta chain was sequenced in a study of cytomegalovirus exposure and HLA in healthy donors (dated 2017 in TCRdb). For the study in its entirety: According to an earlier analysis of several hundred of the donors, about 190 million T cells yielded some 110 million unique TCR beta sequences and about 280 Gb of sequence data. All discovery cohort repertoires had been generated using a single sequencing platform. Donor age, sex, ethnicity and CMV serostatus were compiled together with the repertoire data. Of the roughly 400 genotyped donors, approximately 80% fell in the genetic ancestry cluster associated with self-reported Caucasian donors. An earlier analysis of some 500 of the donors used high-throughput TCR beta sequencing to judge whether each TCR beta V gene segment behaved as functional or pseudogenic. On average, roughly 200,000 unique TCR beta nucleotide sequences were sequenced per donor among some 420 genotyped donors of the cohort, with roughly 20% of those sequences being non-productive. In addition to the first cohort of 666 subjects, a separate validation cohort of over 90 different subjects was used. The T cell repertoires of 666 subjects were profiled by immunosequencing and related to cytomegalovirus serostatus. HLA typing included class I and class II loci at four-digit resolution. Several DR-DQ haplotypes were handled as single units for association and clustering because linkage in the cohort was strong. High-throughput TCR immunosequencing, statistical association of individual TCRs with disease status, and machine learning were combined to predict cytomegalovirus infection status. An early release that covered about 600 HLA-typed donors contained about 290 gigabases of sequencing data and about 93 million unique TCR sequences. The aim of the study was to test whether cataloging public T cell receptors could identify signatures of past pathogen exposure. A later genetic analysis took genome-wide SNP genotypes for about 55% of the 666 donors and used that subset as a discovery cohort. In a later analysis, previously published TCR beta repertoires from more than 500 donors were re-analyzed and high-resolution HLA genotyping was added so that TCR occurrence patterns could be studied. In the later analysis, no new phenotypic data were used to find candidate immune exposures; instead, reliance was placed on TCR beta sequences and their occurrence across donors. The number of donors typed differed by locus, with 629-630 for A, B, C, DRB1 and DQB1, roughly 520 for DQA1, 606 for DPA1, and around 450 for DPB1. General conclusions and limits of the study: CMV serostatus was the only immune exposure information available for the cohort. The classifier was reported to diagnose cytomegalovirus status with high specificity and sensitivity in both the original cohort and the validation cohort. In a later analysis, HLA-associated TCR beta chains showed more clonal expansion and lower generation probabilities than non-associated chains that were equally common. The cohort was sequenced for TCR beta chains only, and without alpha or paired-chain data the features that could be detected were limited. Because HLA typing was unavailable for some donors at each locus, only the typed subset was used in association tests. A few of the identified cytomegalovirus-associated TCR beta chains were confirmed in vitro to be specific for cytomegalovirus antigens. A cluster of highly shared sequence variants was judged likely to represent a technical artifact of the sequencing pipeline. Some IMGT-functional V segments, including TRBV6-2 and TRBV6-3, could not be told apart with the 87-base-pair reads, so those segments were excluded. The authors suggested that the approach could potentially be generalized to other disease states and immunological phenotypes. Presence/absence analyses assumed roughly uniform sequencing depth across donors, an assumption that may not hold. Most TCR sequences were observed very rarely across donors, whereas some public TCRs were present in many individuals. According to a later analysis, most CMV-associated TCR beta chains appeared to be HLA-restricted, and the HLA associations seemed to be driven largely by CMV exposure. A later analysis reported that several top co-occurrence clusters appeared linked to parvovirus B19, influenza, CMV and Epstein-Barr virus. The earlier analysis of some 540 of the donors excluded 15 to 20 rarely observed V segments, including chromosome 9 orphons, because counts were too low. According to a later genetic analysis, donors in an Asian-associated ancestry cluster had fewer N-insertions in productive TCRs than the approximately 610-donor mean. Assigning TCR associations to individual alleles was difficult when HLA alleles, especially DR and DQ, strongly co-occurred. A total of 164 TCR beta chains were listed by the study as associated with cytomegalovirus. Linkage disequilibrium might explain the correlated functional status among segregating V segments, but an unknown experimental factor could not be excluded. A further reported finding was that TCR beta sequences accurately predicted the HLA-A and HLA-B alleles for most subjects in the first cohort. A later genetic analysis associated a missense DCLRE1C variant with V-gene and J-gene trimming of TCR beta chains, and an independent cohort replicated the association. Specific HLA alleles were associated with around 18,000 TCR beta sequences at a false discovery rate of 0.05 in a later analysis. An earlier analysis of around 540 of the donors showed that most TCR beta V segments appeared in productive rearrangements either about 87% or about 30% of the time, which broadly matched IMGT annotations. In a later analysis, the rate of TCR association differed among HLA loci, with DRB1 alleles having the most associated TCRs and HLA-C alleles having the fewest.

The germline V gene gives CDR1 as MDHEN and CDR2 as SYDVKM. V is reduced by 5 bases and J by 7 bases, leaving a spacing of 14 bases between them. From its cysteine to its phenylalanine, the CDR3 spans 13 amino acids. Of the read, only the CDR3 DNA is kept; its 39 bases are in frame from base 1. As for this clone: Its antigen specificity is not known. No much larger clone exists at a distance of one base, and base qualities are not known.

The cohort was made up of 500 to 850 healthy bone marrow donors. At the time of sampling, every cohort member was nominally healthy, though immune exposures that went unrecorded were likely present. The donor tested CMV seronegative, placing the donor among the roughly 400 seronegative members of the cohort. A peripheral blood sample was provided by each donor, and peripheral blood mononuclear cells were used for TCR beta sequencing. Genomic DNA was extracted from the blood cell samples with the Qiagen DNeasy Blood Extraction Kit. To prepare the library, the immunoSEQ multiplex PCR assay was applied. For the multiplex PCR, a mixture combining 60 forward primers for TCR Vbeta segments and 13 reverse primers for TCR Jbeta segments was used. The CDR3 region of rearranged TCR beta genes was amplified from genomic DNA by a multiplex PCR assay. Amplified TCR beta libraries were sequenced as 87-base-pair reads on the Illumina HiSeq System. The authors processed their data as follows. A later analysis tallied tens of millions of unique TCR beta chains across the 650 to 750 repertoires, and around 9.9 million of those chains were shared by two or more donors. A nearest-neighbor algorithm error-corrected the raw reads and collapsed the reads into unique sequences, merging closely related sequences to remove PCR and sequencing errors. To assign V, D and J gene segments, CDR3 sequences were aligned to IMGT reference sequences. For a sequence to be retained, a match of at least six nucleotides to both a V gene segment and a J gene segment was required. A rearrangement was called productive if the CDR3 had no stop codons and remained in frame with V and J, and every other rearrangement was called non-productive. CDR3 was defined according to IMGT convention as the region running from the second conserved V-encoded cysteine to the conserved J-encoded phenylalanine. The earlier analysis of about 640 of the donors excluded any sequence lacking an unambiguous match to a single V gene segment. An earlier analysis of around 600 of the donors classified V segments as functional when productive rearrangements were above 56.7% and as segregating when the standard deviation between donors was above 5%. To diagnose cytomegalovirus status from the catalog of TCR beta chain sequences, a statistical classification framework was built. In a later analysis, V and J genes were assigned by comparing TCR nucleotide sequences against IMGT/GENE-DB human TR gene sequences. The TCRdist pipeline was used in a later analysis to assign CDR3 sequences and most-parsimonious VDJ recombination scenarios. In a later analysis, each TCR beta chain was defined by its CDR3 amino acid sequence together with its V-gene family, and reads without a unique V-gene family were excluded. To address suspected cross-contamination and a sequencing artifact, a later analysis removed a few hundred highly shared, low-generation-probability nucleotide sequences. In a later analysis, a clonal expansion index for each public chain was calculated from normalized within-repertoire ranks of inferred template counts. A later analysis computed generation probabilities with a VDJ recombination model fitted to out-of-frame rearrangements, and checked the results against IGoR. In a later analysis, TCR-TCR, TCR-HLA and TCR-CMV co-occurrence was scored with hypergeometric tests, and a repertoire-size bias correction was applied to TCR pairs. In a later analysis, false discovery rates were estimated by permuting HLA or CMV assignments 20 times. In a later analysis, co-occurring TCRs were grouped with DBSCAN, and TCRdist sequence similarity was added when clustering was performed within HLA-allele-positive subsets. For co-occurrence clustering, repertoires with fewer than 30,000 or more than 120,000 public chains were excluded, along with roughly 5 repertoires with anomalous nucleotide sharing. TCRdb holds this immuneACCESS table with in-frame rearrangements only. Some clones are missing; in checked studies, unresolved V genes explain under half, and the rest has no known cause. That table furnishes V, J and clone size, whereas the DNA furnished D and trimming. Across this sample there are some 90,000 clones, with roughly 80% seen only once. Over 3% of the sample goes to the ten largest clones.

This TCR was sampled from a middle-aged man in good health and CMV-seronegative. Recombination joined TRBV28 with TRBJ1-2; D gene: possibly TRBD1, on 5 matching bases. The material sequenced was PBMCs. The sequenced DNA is TGTGCCAGCAGTCCAGGGCCCCTCGGTGGCTACACCTTC. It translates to CASSPGPLGGYTF.